This is a list of T cell receptor beta chains from one sample in a study of cytomegalovirus exposure and HLA in healthy donors. Here immunoSEQ multiplex PCR was the method, and the copy in TCRdb shows in-frame clones only, minus some. The sample yields around 190,000 clones, 65% to 85% seen once. The sequenced material came from PBMCs. Source of these receptors: a young woman in good health and CMV-seronegative. Each CDR3 is given with its conserved first and last residue. A D gene is named only where the DNA matches it firmly. Rows may omit the clone size; those that give it use once, few, many or a size class.

CDR3,DNA,length,V,J,size,D
CASSVVGRSYNEQFF,TGTGCCAGCAGTGTGGTAGGGAGGTCCTACAATGAGCAGTTCTTC,15,TRBV27,TRBJ2-1,-,-
CASSQVGDATEAFF,TGTGCCAGCAGCCAAGTCGGAGACGCGACTGAAGCTTTCTTT,14,TRBV4-2,TRBJ1-1,few,-
CASSLRGRVGFF,TGCGCCAGCAGCTTGCGAGGCCGCGTTGGGTTCTTC,12,TRBV5-1,TRBJ2-1,-,-
CVPGRGVFF,TGTGTCCCTGGGAGAGGTGTGTTCTTC,9,TRBV21-1,TRBJ2-1,-,-
CSVVDGGTGELFF,TGCAGCGTCGTCGACGGGGGCACCGGGGAGCTGTTTTTT,13,TRBV29-1,TRBJ2-2,-,-
CASSWQVGLAGGLSTGELFF,TGTGCCAGCAGCTGGCAAGTGGGACTAGCGGGAGGGCTGTCGACCGGGGAGCTGTTTTTT,20,TRBV7-6,TRBJ2-2,few,TRBD2
CASSVAGVVTDTQYF,TGTGCCAGCAGCGTAGCGGGAGTCGTAACAGATACGCAGTATTTT,15,TRBV7-2,TRBJ2-3,-,TRBD2
CAIRAVGGNTGELFF,TGTGCCATCAGAGCGGTCGGGGGGAACACCGGGGAGCTGTTTTTT,15,TRBV10-3,TRBJ2-2,-,-
CASSLGPGTPYEQYF,TGTGCCAGCAGCTTAGGCCCCGGGACTCCCTACGAGCAGTACTTC,15,TRBV7-2,TRBJ2-7,few,-
CASGQQSPNEKLFF,TGTGCCAGCGGACAACAGAGCCCTAATGAAAAACTGTTTTTT,14,TRBV27,TRBJ1-4,-,-
CASSLGVAGADTQYF,TGTGCCAGCAGCTTAGGGGTAGCGGGAGCCGATACGCAGTATTTT,15,TRBV7-2,TRBJ2-3,once,TRBD2
CASSLEGPGGRAFF,TGTGCCAGCAGCTTAGAAGGACCGGGGGGTAGGGCTTTCTTT,14,TRBV7-9,TRBJ1-1,-,-
CASSERETQYF,TGTGCCAGCAGTGAGCGCGAGACCCAGTACTTC,11,TRBV2,TRBJ2-5,-,-
CASSRGGADGYGYTF,TGTGCCAGCAGTCGTGGGGGGGCTGACGGCTATGGCTACACCTTC,15,TRBV9,TRBJ1-2,-,-
CASSPPTGTESSYNSPLHF,TGCGCCAGCAGCCCCCCGACCGGGACAGAAAGCTCCTATAATTCACCCCTCCACTTT,19,TRBV4-1,TRBJ1-6,-,TRBD1
CASSPPWGGGYTGELFF,TGTGCCAGCAGCCCCCCGTGGGGGGGAGGATATACCGGGGAGCTGTTTTTT,17,TRBV14,TRBJ2-2,-,TRBD2
CAWNHRENTEAFF,TGTGCCTGGAATCACCGGGAGAACACTGAAGCTTTCTTT,13,TRBV30,TRBJ1-1,-,-
CAHSSITDTQYF,TGTGCCCACTCGTCGATCACAGATACGCAGTATTTT,12,TRBV5-4,TRBJ2-3,-,-
CASSPFTSGYEQYF,TGTGCCAGCTCACCATTTACTAGCGGCTACGAGCAGTACTTC,14,TRBV18,TRBJ2-7,once,TRBD2
CASRGQGAGGNTIYF,TGCGCCAGCAGGGGACAGGGGGCGGGCGGAAACACCATATATTTT,15,TRBV10-1,TRBJ1-3,-,TRBD1
CASGGIGQGGYGYTF,TGTGCCAGCGGGGGGATCGGACAGGGGGGCTATGGCTACACCTTC,15,TRBV7-6,TRBJ1-2,-,TRBD1
CASSADRPQPQHF,TGTGCCAGCAGTGCCGACAGGCCTCAGCCCCAGCATTTT,13,TRBV2,TRBJ1-5,-,-
CASSGKSRFETNF,TGTGCCAGCAGCGGCAAATCTAGGTTTGAGACGAACTTC,13,TRBV5-8,TRBJ2-7,once,-
CASSQTFSGGAFTQETQYF,TGCGCCAGCAGCCAGACGTTTAGCGGGGGGGCCTTTACCCAAGAGACCCAGTACTTC,19,TRBV4-1,TRBJ2-5,-,TRBD2
CASSPPGLSGNTIYF,TGTGCCAGCAGTCCCCCGGGTCTCTCTGGAAACACCATATATTTT,15,TRBV28,TRBJ1-3,-,-
CASSLITGYGYTF,TGTGCCAGCAGCCTCATCACAGGGTATGGCTACACCTTC,13,TRBV7-9,TRBJ1-2,-,-
CAIGPSPGYEQYF,TGTGCCATCGGGCCCTCTCCGGGGTACGAGCAGTACTTC,13,TRBV10-3,TRBJ2-7,-,-
CASSKQDHEQYF,TGCGCCAGCAGTAAACAGGACCACGAGCAGTACTTC,12,TRBV5-1,TRBJ2-7,-,-
CASSWSGTVNTEAFF,TGTGCCAGCAGCTGGTCCGGGACAGTGAACACTGAAGCTTTCTTT,15,TRBV7-9,TRBJ1-1,few,TRBD1
CASSYAGTGGEKLFF,TGTGCCAGCAGTTACGCCGGGACAGGAGGGGAAAAACTGTTTTTT,15,TRBV6-5,TRBJ1-4,-,TRBD1
CASSPRLAAGIREQYF,TGTGCCAGCAGCCCACGACTAGCGGCGGGTATAAGAGAGCAGTACTTC,16,TRBV7-9,TRBJ2-7,-,TRBD2
CASSRPAGDPYEQYF,TGTGCCAGCAGCCGCCCGGCGGGGGACCCCTACGAGCAGTACTTC,15,TRBV13,TRBJ2-7,few,TRBD2
CASSRGRSYTF,TGTGCCAGCAGCAGGGGACGGAGCTACACCTTC,11,TRBV2,TRBJ1-2,few,-
CASSRRGQETQYF,TGTGCCAGCAGCCGCAGGGGGCAAGAGACCCAGTACTTC,13,TRBV11-1,TRBJ2-5,-,TRBD1
CASSPASGRGYEQYF,TGTGCCAGCTCACCCGCGAGCGGGAGAGGCTACGAGCAGTACTTC,15,TRBV18,TRBJ2-7,-,TRBD2
CASAGMGASYEQYF,TGCGCCAGCGCCGGGATGGGGGCCTCCTACGAGCAGTACTTC,14,TRBV5-1,TRBJ2-7,-,-
CAISDRTGGFMNTEAFF,TGTGCCATCAGTGATAGGACAGGGGGCTTCATGAACACTGAAGCTTTCTTT,17,TRBV10-3,TRBJ1-1,once,TRBD1